This T cell receptor beta chain was documented in a study of T cells in Graves' hyperthyroidism and ophthalmopathy. Study information: Specimen type is peripheral blood, collected at initial diagnosis prior to any treatment. Overall study results and limits: Most clonotypes that expanded in the thyroid above 0.001 also showed up in blood.

RNA transcripts yielded amplified TCR beta CDR3 regions. Researchers ran a first-round RT-PCR on the TCR CDR3 using the HTBI primer set. TCRdb reprocessed the multiplex PCR reads via MiXCR and lists one record per CDR3 protein. The sample lists a few hundred thousand distinct CDR3 sequences; approximately 15% were seen once. Enrolled ophthalmopathy patients presented with a Clinical Activity Score of at least 3, a NOSPECS grade of at least 4, and disease duration under 3 months. Not enrolled were patients with uncontrolled infection, other autoimmune disease, pregnancy or lactation. This clonotype appeared a few times. Antigen: not known. The ends were cut back, 10 bases at V and 0 bases at J, with 13 bases in the middle. The germline gives CDR1 MNHNS, CDR2 SASEGT. The CDR3 consists of 14 residues.

This TCR was sampled from a woman aged 40 to 55 with Graves' ophthalmopathy. The material sequenced was blood. The chain links TRBV6-1 to TRBJ1-5, with D maybe TRBD1 (6 bases). CDR3 in amino acids: CATERTDSNQPQHF. The DNA of the CDR3 is TGTGCCACGGAAAGGACAGATAGCAATCAGCCCCAGCATTTT.